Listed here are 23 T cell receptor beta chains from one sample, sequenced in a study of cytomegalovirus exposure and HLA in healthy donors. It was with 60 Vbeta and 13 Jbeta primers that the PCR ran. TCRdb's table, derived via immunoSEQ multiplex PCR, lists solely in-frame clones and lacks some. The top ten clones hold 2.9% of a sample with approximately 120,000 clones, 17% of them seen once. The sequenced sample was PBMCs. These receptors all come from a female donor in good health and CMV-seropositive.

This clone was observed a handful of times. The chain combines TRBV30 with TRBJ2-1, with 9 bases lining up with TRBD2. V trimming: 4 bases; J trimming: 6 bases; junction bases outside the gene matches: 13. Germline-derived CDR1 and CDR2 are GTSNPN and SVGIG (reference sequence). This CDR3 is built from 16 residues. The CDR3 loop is CAWKLAGTPSRNEQFF. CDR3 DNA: TGTGCCTGGAAGCTAGCGGGAACACCTTCCCGCAATGAGCAGTTCTTC.

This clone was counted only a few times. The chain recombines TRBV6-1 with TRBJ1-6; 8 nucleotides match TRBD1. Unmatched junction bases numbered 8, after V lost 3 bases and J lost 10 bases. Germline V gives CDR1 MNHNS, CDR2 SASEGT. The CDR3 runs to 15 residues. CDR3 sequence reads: CASSDQGQGFSPLHF. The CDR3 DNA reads TGTGCCAGCAGTGACCAAGGACAGGGTTTCTCACCCCTCCACTTT.

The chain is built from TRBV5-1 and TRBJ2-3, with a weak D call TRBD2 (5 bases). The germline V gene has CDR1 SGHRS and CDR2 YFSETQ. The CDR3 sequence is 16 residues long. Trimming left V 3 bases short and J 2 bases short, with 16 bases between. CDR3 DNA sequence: TGCGCCAGCAGCTCGGCCCCAATACGGGACACAGATACGCAGTATTTT. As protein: CASSSAPIRDTDTQYF. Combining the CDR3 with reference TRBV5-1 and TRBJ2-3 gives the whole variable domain KAGVTQTPRYLIKTRGQQVTLSCSPISGHRSVSWYQQTPGQGLQFLFEYFSETQRNKGNFPGRFSGRQFSNSRSEMNVSTLELGDSALYLCASSSAPIRDTDTQYFGPGTRLTVL.

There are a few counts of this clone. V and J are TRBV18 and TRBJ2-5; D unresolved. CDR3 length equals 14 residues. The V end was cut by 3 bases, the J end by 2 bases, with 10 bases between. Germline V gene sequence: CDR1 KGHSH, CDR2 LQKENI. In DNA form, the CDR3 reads TGTGCCAGCTCACCGGCAATGGCTCAAGAGACCCAGTACTTC. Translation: CASSPAMAQETQYF.

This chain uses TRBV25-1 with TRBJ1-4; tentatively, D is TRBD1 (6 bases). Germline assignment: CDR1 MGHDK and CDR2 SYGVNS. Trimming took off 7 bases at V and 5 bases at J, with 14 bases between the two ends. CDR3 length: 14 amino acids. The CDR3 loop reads CASTRGISNEKLFF. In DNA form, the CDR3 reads TGTGCCAGCACCAGGGGTATATCCAATGAAAAACTGTTTTTT.

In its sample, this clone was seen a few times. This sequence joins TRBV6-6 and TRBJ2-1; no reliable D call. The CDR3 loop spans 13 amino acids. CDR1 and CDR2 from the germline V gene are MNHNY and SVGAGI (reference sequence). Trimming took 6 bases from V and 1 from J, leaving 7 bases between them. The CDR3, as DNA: TGTGCCAGCAGCCATCGGTCCTACAATGAGCAGTTCTTC. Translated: CASSHRSYNEQFF.

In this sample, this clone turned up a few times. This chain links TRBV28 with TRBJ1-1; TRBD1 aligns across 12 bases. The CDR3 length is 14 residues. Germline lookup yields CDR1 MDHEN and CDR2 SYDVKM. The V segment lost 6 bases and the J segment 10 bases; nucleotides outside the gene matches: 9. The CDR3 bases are TGTGCCAGCAGCTGGACCGGGACAGGGGGCAGAGCTTTCTTT. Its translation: CASSWTGTGGRAFF.

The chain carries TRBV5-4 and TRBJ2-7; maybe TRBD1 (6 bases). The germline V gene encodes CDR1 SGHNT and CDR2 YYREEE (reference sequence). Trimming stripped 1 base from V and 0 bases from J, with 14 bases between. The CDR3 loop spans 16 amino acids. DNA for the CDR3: TGTGCCAGCAGCTTGTGGTGGGACAACAGCTCCTACGAGCAGTACTTC. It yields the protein CASSLWWDNSSYEQYF.

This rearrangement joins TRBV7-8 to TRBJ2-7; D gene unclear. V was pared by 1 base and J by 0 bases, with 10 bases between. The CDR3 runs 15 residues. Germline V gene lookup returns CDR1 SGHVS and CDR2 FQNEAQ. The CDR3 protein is CASSLVGFASYEQYF. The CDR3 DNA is TGTGCCAGCAGCTTAGTGGGCTTTGCCTCCTACGAGCAGTACTTC.

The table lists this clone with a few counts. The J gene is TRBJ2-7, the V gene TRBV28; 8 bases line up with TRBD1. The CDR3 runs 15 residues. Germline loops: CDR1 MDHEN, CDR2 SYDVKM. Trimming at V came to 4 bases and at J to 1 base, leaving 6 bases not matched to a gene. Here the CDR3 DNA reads TGTGCCAGCAGTTCTATTCGGACAGGGTCCTACGAGCAGTACTTC. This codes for CASSSIRTGSYEQYF.

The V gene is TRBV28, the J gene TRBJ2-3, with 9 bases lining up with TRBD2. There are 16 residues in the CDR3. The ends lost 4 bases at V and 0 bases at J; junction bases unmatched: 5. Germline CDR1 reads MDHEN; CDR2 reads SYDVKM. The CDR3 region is CASSSGTSISTDTQYF. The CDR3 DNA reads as TGTGCCAGCAGTTCGGGGACTAGCATTAGCACAGATACGCAGTATTTT.

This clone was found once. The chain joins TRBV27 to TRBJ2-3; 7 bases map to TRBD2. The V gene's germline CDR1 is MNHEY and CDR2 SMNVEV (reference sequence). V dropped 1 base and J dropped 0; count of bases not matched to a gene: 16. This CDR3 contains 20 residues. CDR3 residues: CASSLYPYAGDNTSTDTQYF. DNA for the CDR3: TGTGCCAGCAGTTTATACCCCTACGCGGGGGATAACACTAGCACAGATACGCAGTATTTT.

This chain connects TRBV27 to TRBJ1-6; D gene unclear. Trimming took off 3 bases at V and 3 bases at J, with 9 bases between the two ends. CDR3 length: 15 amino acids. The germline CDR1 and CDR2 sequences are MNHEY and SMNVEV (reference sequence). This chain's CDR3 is CASSFSSRYNSPLHF. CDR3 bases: TGTGCCAGCAGTTTTAGCAGCCGCTATAATTCACCCCTCCACTTT.

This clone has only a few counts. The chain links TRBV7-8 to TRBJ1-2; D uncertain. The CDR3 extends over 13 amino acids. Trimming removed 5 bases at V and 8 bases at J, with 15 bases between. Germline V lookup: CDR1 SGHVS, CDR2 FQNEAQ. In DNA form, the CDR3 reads TGTGCCAGCAGCGGGGAAGGAGGGTACGGCTACACCTTC. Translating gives CASSGEGGYGYTF.

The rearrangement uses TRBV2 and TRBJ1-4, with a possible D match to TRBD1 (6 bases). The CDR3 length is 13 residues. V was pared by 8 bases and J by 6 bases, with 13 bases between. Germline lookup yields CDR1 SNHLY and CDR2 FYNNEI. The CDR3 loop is CASLNRVDEKLFF. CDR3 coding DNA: TGTGCCAGCTTGAACAGGGTGGATGAAAAACTGTTTTTT.

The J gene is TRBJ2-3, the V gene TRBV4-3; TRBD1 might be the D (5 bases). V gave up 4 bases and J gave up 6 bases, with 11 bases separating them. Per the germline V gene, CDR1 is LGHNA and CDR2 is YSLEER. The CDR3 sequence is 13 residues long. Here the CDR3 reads CASSPGNKDTQYF. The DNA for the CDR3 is TGCGCCAGCAGCCCAGGGAACAAGGATACGCAGTATTTT.

The CDR3 is CASSVAGLALNTGELFF. The CDR3 DNA reads as TGTGCCAGCAGCGTAGCGGGACTAGCTTTGAACACCGGGGAGCTGTTTTTT. V is TRBV9 and J is TRBJ2-2, with 9 positions matching TRBD2. Germline CDR1 and CDR2: SGDLS and YYNGEE. The CDR3 is 17 amino acids. The V and J ends lost 0 bases and 1 base, in that order; junction bases with no gene match: 4.

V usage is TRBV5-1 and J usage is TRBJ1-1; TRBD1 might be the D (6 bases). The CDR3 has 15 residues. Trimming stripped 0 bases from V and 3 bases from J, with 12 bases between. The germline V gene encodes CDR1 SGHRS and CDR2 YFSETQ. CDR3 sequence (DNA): TGCGCCAGCAGCTTGGATGGACAGCTGTACACTGAAGCTTTCTTT. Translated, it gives CASSLDGQLYTEAFF.

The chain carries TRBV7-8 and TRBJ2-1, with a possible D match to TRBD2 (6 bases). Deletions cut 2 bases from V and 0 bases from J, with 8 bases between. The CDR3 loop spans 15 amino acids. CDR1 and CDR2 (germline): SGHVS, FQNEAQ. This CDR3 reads CASSLSSASYNEQFF. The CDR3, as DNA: TGTGCCAGCAGCTTATCTAGCGCCTCCTACAATGAGCAGTTCTTC.

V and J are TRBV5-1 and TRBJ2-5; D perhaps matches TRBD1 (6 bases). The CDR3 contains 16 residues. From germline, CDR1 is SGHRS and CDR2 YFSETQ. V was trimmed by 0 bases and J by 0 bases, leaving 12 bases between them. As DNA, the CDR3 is TGCGCCAGCAGCTTGGGTTACACAGGGTACCAAGAGACCCAGTACTTC. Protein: CASSLGYTGYQETQYF. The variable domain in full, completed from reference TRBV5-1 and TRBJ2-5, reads KAGVTQTPRYLIKTRGQQVTLSCSPISGHRSVSWYQQTPGQGLQFLFEYFSETQRNKGNFPGRFSGRQFSNSRSEMNVSTLELGDSALYLCASSLGYTGYQETQYFGPGTRLLVL.

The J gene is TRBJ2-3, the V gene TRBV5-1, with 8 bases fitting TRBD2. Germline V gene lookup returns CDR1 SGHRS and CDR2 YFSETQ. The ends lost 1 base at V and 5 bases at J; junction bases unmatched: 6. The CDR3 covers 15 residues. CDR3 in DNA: TGCGCCAGCAGCTTGACCCGGGGGGGGCAAGATACGCAGTATTTT. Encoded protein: CASSLTRGGQDTQYF.

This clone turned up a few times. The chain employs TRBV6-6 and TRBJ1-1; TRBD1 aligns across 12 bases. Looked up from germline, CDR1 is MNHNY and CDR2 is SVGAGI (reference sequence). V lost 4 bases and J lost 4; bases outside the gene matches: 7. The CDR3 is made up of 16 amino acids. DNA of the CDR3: TGTGCCAGCAGTTCAAAGGGACAGGGGGCGCGCACTGAAGCTTTCTTT. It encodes CASSSKGQGARTEAFF.

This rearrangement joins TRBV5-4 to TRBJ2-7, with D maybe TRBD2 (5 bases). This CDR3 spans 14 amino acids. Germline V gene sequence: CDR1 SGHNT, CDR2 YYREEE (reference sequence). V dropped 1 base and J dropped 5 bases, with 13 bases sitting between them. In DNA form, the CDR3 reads TGTGCCAGCAGCTTGCGGGATTTCAGCGACGAGCAGTACTTC. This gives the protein CASSLRDFSDEQYF.